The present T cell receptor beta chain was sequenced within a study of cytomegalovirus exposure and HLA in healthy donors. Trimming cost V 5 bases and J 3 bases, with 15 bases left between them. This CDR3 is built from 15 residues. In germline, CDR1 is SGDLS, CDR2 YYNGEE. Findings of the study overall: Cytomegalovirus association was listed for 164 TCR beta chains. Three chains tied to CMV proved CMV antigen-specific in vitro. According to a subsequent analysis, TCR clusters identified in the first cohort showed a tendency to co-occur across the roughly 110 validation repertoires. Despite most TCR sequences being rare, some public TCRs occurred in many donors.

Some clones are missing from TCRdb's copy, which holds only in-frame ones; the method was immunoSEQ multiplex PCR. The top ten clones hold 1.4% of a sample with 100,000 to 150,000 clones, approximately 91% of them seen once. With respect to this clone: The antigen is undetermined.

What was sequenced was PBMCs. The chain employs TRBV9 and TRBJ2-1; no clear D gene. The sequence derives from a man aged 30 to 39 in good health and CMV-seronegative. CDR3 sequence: CASSPQTGDYNEQFF. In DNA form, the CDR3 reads TGTGCCAGCAGTCCTCAGACCGGAGACTACAATGAGCAGTTCTTC.